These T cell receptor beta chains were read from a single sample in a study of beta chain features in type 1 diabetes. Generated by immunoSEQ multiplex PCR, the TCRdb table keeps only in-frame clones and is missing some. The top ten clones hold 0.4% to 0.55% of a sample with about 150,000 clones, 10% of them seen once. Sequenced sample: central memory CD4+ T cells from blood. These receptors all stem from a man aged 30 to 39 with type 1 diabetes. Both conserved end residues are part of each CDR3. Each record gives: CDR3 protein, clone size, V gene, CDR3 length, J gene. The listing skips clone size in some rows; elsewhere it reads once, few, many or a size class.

CASSQAVGTGGSGANVLTF,few,TRBV4-3,19,TRBJ2-6
CASSQSRTGGSGNQPQHF,many,TRBV23-1,18,TRBJ1-5
CASSLGDLLAKNIQYF,.,TRBV5-1,16,TRBJ2-4
CASSLDPPPGGTEAFF,.,TRBV7-6,16,TRBJ1-1
CASSSGVLETQYF,few,TRBV7-3,13,TRBJ2-5
CASSPQSYEQYF,.,TRBV7-2,12,TRBJ2-7
CSADKRDTDTQYF,.,TRBV29-1,13,TRBJ2-3
CASSHGTSGYEQYF,few,TRBV6-6,14,TRBJ2-7
CASTYPGQGASVTF,few,TRBV9,14,TRBJ1-2
CASSLRQGDTDTQYF,few,TRBV27,15,TRBJ2-3
CASSLGTGVMFF,.,TRBV28,12,TRBJ2-1
CASSLLSAGGKSYEQYF,.,TRBV5-4,17,TRBJ2-7
CASSSHKGDRDGEQFF,few,TRBV11-2,16,TRBJ2-1
CASSLGVGTAGGYTF,few,TRBV7-2,15,TRBJ1-2
CASSLNSYTDTQYF,.,TRBV7-7,14,TRBJ2-3
CASSATGTQETQYF,few,TRBV18,14,TRBJ2-5
CASTQGGRGDEQYF,few,TRBV7-9,14,TRBJ2-7
CAWSEGVLSGNTIYF,few,TRBV30,15,TRBJ1-3
CASRHGTGSTEAFF,few,TRBV28,14,TRBJ1-1
CASSAGLAGSTDTQYF,few,TRBV11-3,16,TRBJ2-3
CASRKDSNQPQHF,few,TRBV2,13,TRBJ1-5
CASSQGQGWF,few,TRBV2,10,TRBJ2-7
CASGREGYNEQFF,few,TRBV7-3,13,TRBJ2-1
CASSVDAGSWYEQYF,few,TRBV9,15,TRBJ2-7
CASNNGQGAAGELFF,.,TRBV19,15,TRBJ2-2
CASSPRITETQYF,few,TRBV7-2,13,TRBJ2-5
CASLSRASGRPNEQFF,.,TRBV28,16,TRBJ2-1
CASPGQGVYQPQHF,few,TRBV23-1,14,TRBJ1-5
CASSLSEGSGYTF,few,TRBV28,13,TRBJ1-2
CASSPRRSYEQYF,few,TRBV4-3,13,TRBJ2-7
CASSRSEREGRYTQYF,.,TRBV5-4,16,TRBJ2-3
CASSQSRQGERQPQHF,.,TRBV27,16,TRBJ1-5
CASRGINPCPTRHAPTYEQYF,.,TRBV23-1,21,TRBJ2-7
CASSPRASGRYEQYF,.,TRBV18,15,TRBJ2-7
CASSVGTQMNTEAFF,few,TRBV9,15,TRBJ1-1
CAISGLEGNEQFF,.,TRBV10-3,13,TRBJ2-1
CASSLGGHAGANIQYF,few,TRBV7-8,16,TRBJ2-4
CASSRQGHREQYF,.,TRBV13,13,TRBJ2-7
CATGRADTQYF,.,TRBV28,11,TRBJ2-3
CAISGQAGGGEQFF,few,TRBV10-3,14,TRBJ2-1
CASSEVFRLNEQFF,.,TRBV25-1,14,TRBJ2-1
CASSLALAGGYNEQFF,.,TRBV11-2,16,TRBJ2-1
CASSGDRDGYTF,.,TRBV25-1,12,TRBJ1-2
CASGGAGGADTQYF,few,TRBV11-2,14,TRBJ2-3
CASSPGADRETEAFF,few,TRBV18,15,TRBJ1-1
CASSLGLAGAEQFF,.,TRBV5-6,14,TRBJ2-1
CASSAAHPQGPGETQYF,.,TRBV6-1,17,TRBJ2-5
CAWSLGQGWSGANVLTF,.,TRBV30,17,TRBJ2-6
CASSSSLRLAVTGEQYF,.,TRBV28,17,TRBJ2-7
CASSLRGGLAQEQFF,.,TRBV11-2,15,TRBJ2-1
CSVGEGEGYTF,few,TRBV29-1,11,TRBJ1-2
CASRAGGDTGELFF,.,TRBV19,14,TRBJ2-2
CASSPQAGTTDTQYF,few,TRBV7-3,15,TRBJ2-3
CASSLSGRASDTQYF,.,TRBV4-2,15,TRBJ2-3